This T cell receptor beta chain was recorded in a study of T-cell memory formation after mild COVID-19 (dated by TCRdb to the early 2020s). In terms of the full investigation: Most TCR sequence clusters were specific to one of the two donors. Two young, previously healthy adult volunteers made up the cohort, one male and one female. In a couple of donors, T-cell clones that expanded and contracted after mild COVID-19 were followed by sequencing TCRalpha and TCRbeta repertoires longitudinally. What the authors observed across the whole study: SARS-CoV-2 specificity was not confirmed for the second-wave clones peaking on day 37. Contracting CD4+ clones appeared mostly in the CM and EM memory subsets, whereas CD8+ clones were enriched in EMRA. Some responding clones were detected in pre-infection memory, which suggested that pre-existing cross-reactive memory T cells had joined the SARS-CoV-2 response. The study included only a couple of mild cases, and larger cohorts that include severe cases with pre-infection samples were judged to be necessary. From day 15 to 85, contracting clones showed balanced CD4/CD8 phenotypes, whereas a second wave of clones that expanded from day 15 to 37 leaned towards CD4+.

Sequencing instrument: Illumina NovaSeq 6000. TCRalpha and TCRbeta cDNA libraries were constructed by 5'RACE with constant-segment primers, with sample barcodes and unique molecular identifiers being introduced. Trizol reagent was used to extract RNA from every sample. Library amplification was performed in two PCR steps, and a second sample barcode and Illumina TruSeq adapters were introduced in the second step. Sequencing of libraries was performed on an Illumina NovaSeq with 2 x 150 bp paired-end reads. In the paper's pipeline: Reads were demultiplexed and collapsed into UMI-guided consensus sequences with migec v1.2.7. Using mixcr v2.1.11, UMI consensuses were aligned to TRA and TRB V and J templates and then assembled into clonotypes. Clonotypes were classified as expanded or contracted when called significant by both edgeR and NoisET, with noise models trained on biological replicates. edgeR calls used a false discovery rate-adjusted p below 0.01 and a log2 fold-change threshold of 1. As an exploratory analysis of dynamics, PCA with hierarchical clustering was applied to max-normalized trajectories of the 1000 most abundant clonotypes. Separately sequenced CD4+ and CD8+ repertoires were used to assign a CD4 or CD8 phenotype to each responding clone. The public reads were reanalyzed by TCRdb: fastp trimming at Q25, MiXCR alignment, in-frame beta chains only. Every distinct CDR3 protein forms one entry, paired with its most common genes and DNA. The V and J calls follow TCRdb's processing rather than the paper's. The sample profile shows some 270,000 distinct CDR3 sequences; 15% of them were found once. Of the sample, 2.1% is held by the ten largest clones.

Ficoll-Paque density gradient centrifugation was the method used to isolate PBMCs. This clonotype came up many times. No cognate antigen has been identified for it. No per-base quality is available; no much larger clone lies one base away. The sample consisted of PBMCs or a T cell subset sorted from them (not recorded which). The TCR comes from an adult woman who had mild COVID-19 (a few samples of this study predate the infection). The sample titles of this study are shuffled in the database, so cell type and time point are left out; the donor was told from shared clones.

The CDR3 here reads CASSLQGNQPQHF. The DNA sequence reads TGTGCCAGCAGCTTACAAGGAAATCAGCCCCAGCATTTT. The V and J genes are TRBV7-9 and TRBJ1-5; the D gene cannot be named for sure. From its cysteine to its phenylalanine, the CDR3 spans 13 amino acids. Only CDR3 DNA is held: 39 bases, read in frame from base 1. The germline V gene (reference sequence) provides CDR1 SEHNR and CDR2 FQNEAQ. The junction carries 6 bases between V and J, which are trimmed by 2 bases and 4 bases respectively. Full variable domain (CDR3 extended with the reference TRBV7-9 and TRBJ1-5 proteins): DTGVSQNPRHKITKRGQNVTFRCDPISEHNRLYWYRQTLGQGPEFLTYFQNEAQLEKSRLLSDRFSAERPKGSFSTLEIQRTEQGDSAMYLCASSLQGNQPQHFGDGTRLSIL.